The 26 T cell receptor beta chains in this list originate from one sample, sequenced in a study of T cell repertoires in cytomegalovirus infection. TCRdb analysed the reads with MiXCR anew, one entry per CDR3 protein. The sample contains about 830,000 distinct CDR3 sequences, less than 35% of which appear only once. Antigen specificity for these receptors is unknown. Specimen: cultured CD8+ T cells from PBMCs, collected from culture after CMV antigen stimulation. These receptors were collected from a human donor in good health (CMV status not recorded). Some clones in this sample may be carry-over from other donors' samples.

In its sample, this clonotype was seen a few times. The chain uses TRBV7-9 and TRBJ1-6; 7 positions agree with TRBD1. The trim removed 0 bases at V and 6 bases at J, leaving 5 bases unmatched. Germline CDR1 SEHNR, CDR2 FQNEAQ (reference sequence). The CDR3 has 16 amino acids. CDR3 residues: CASSLARTGFNSPLHF. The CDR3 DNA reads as TGTGCCAGCAGCTTAGCCAGGACAGGTTTTAATTCACCCCTCCACTTT.

CDR3: CASSLGSWQFF. For the CDR3, the DNA is TGTGCCAGCAGCTTGGGTTCTTGGCAGTTCTTC. The genes are TRBV5-4 and TRBJ2-1; D call uncertain. Trimming stripped 0 bases from V and 12 bases from J, with 7 bases between. CDR1 is SGHNT and CDR2 is YYREEE in the germline V gene (reference sequence). The CDR3 loop spans 11 amino acids.

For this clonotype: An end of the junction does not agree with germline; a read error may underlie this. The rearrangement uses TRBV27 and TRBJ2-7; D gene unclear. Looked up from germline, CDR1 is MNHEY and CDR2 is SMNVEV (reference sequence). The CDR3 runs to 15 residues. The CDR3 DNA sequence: TGTGTCAGCAGTCCACCCAACACAGCCTCCTACGAGCAGTACTTC. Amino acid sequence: CVSSPPNTASYEQYF.

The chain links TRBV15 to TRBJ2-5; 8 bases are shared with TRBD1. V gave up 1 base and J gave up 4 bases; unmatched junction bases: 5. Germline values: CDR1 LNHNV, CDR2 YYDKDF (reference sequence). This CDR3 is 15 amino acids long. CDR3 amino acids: CATSRADRGGETQYF. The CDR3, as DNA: TGTGCCACCAGCAGAGCCGACAGGGGTGGAGAGACCCAGTACTTC. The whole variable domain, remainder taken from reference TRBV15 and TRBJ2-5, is DAMVIQNPRYQVTQFGKPVTLSCSQTLNHNVMYWYQQKSSQAPKLLFHYYDKDFNNEADTPDNFQSRRPNTSFCFLDIRSPGLGDTAMYLCATSRADRGGETQYFGPGTRLLVL.

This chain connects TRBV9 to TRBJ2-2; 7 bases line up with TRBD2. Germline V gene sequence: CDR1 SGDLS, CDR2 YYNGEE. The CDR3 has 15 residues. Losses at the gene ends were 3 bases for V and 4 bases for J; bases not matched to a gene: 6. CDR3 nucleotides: TGTGCCAGCAGCGGACTCGGGAGGATCACCGGGGAGCTGTTTTTT. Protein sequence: CASSGLGRITGELFF.

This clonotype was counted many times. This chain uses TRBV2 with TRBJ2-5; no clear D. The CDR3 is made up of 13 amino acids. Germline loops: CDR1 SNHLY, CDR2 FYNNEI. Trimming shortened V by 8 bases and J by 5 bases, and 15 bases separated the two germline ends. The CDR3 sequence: CASGPFEGETQYF. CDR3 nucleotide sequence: TGTGCCAGCGGCCCCTTCGAAGGGGAGACCCAGTACTTC.

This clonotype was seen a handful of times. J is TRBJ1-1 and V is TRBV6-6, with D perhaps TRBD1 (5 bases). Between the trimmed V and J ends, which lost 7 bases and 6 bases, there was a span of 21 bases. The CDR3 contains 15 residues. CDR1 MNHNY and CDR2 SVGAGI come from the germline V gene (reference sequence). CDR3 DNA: TGTGCCAGCACCCTTCCTTCTGGGGGTGACCCTGAAGCTTTCTTT. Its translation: CASTLPSGGDPEAFF.

This CDR3 is CASSLRGTDSNQPQHF. CDR3 in DNA: TGTGCCAGCTCACTCCGCGGAACAGATAGCAATCAGCCCCAGCATTTT. J is TRBJ1-5 and V is TRBV18, with no clear D. The V gene lost 4 bases and the J gene lost 0 bases, with 13 bases spanning the gap. The CDR3 has 16 residues. The germline CDR1 and CDR2 sequences are KGHSH and LQKENI. The full variable domain, with the rest looked up from reference TRBV18 and TRBJ1-5, is NAGVMQNPRHLVRRRGQEARLRCSPMKGHSHVYWYRQLPEEGLKFMVYLQKENIIDESGMPKERFSAEFPKEGPSILRIQQVVRGDSAAYFCASSLRGTDSNQPQHFGDGTRLSIL.

CDR3 sequence (DNA): TGTGCCAGTAGTATAGGGGCAGGGAAAAACATTCAGTACTTC. Translating it yields CASSIGAGKNIQYF. The chain combines TRBV19 with TRBJ2-4; D perhaps matches TRBD1 (5 bases). CDR1 LNHDA and CDR2 SQIVND come from the germline V gene (reference sequence). This CDR3 is 14 amino acids long. V lost 1 base and J 4 bases, leaving 8 bases between the germline ends.

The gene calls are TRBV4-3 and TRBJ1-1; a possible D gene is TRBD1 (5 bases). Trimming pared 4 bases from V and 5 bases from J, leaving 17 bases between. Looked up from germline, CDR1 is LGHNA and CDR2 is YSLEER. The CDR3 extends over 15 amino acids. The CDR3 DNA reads TGCGCCAGCAGCCTAGACCGGCAGGGAGAAACTGAAGCTTTCTTT. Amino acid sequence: CASSLDRQGETEAFF.

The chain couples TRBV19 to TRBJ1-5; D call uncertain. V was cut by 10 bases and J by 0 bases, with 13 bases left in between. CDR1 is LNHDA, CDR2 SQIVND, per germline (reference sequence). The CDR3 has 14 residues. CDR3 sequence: CATNSAYSNQPQHF. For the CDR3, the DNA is TGTGCCACTAACAGTGCTTATAGCAATCAGCCCCAGCATTTT. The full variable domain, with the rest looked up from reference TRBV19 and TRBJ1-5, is DGGITQSPKYLFRKEGQNVTLSCEQNLNHDAMYWYRQDPGQGLRLIYYSQIVNDFQKGDIAEGYSVSREKKESFPLTVTSAQKNPTAFYLCATNSAYSNQPQHFGDGTRLSIL.

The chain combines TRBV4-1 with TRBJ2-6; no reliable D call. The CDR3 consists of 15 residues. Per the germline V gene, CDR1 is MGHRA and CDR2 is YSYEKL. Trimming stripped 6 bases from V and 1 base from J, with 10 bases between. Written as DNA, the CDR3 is TGCGCCAGCAGACCGATAGAATCTGGGGCCAACGTCCTGACTTTC. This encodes CASRPIESGANVLTF.

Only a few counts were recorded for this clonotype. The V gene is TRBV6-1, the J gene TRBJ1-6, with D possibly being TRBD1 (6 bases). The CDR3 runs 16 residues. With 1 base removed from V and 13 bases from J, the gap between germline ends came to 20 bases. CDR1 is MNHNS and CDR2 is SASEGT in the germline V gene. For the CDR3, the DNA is TGTGCCAGCAGTGAAGGCAAGGGGACATACGAAAATCCCCTCCACTTT. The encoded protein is CASSEGKGTYENPLHF.

The CDR3 bases are TGTGCCAGCAGTGAATTCGCGCCGGTTTTTTATCAGCCCCAGCATTTT. Translated, it gives CASSEFAPVFYQPQHF. The chain joins TRBV6-1 to TRBJ1-5; D remains unclear. Germline CDR1 is MNHNS and CDR2 is SASEGT. The CDR3 has 16 amino acids. Trimming removed 2 bases from V and 5 bases from J, with 16 bases in between.

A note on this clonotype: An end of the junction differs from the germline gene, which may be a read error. Here the CDR3 reads CAGSPAGDQPQHF. The CDR3, as DNA: TGTGCCGGCAGCCCAGCGGGGGATCAGCCCCAGCATTTT. The chain combines TRBV7-6 with TRBJ1-5; the D gene is possibly TRBD1 (5 bases). Germline V CDR1 and CDR2: SGHVS, FNYEAQ. The CDR3 consists of 13 residues.

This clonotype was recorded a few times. The CDR3 loop reads CASSWASGGHNEQFF. The CDR3 DNA reads as TGTGCCAGCAGTTGGGCTAGCGGGGGCCATAATGAGCAGTTCTTC. The chain recombines TRBV7-6 with TRBJ2-1, with 10 bases that match TRBD2. The CDR3 covers 15 residues. V lost 6 bases to trimming and J lost 7 bases; unmatched junction nucleotides: 9. Germline CDR1 is SGHVS and CDR2 is FNYEAQ.

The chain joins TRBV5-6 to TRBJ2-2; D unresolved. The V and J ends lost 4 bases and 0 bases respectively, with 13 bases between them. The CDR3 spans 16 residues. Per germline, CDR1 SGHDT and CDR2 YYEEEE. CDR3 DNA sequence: TGTGCCAGCAGCCTCGACCGGTATCCGAACACCGGGGAGCTGTTTTTT. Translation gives CASSLDRYPNTGELFF.

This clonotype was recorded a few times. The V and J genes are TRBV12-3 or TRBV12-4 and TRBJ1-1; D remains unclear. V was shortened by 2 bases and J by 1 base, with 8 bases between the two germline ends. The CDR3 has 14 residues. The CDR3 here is CASSLLRGNTEAFF. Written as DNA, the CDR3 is TGTGCCAGCAGTTTATTACGGGGGAACACTGAAGCTTTCTTT.

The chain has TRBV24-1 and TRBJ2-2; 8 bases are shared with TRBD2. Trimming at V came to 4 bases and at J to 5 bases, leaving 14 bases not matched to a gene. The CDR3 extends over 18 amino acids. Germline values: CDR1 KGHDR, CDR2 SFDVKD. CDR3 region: CATSELSGGKWGTGELFF. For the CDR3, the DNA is TGTGCCACCAGTGAATTGAGCGGGGGCAAATGGGGGACCGGGGAGCTGTTTTTT.

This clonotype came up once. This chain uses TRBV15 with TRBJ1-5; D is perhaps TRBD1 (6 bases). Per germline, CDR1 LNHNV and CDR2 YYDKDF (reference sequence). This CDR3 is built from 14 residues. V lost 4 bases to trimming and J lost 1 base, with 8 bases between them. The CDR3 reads CATSKGQSNQPQHF. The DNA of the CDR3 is TGTGCCACCAGCAAGGGACAAAGCAATCAGCCCCAGCATTTT.

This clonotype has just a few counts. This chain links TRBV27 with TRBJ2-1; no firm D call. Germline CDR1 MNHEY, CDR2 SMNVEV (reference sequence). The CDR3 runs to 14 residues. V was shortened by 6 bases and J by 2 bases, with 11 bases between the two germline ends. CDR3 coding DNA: TGTGCCAGCAGCCGAATGCCACCCTACAATGAGCAGTTCTTC. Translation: CASSRMPPYNEQFF.

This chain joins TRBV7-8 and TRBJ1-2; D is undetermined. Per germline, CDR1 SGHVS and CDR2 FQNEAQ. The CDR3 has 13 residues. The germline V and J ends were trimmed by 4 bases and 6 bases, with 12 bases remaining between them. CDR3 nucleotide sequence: TGTGCCAGCAGCTCGACCCGTTGGGATGGCTACACCTTC. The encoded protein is CASSSTRWDGYTF.

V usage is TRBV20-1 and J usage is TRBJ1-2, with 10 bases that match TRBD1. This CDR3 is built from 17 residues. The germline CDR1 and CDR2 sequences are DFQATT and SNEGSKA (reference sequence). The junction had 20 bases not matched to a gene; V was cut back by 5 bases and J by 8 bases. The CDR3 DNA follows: TGCAGTGCTTCTAGGGGGACAGGGGTTAAACTCCCTCGGGGCTACACCTTC. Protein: CSASRGTGVKLPRGYTF.

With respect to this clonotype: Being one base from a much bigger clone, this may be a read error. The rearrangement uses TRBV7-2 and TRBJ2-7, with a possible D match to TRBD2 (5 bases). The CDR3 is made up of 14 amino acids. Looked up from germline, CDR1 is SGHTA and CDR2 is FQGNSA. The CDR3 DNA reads TGTGCCAGCAGCTTGAGGACCGTCGGAGGCGAGCTGTACTTC. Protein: CASSLRTVGGELYF.

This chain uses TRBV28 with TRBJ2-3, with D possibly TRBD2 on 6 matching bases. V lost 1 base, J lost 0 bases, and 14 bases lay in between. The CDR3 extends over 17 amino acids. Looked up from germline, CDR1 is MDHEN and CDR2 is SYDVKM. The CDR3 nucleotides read TGTGCCAGCAGTTTATACCCCGGGACTCTTAGCACAGATACGCAGTATTTT. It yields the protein CASSLYPGTLSTDTQYF.

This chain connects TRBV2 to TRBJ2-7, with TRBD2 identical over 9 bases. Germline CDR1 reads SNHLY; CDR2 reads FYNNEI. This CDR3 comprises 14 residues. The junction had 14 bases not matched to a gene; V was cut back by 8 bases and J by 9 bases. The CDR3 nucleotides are TGTGCCAGCCCCGGGACTAGCACCTTTAACGGGCAGTACGTC. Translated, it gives CASPGTSTFNGQYV.